Included here is one TCR beta chain sequence, with context. The sample belongs to a study of shared clonotypes between healthy human individuals. V dropped 2 bases and J dropped 2 bases, with 9 bases sitting between them. The CDR3 runs 14 residues. Germline lookup yields CDR1 MNHNS and CDR2 SASEGT. Produced via immunoSEQ multiplex PCR; TCRdb's table is partial and in-frame only. The sample lists over a million clones, about 80% occurring once. The rearrangement joins TRBV6-1 to TRBJ1-2, with D hard to call. The source material was memory CD4+ T cells from PBMCs. The subset denotes: CD45RA-negative fraction. This clonotype originated in a man younger than 30 in good health. Some clones in this sample may be carry-over from other donors' samples. The CDR3 DNA reads TGTGCCAGCAGTGAACACCCCGGAAACTATGGCTACACCTTC. Its protein is CASSEHPGNYGYTF.